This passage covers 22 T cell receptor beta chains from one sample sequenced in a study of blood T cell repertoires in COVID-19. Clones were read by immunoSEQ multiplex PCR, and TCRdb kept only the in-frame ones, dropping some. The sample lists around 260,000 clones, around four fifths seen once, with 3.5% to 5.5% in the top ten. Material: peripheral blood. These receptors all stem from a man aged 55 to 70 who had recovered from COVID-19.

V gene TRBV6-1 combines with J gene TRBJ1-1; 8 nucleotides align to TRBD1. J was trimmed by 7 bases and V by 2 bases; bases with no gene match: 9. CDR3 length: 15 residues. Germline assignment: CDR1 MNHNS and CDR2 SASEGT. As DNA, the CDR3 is TGTGCCAGCAGTGAACCCAGGGGGCGGTATAATGAAGCTTTCTTT. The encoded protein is CASSEPRGRYNEAFF.

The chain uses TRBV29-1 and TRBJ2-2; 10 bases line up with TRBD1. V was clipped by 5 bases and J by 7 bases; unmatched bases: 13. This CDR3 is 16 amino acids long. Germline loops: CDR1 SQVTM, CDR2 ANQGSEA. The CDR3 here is CSVPSDRGLFSGELFF. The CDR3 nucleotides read TGCAGCGTTCCGTCCGACAGGGGGCTGTTCAGCGGGGAGCTGTTTTTT.

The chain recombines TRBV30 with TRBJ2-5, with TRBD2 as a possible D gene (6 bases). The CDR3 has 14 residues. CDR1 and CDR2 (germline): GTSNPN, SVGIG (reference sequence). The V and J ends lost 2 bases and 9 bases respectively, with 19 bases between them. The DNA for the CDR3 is TGTGCCTGGAGTCCCGATGACAGAACGGGGGCCCAGTACTTC. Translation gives CAWSPDDRTGAQYF.

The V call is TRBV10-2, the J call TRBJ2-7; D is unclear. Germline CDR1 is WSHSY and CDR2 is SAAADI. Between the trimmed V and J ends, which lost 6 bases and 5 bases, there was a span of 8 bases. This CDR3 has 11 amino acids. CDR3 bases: TGCGCCAGCAGCAGACTTAACGAGCAGTACTTC. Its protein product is CASSRLNEQYF.

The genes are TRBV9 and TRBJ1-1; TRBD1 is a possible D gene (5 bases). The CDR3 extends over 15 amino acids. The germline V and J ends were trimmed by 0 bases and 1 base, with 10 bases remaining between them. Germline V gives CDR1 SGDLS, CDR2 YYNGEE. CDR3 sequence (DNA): TGTGCCAGCAGCGTAGGACAGATAGAGAACACTGAAGCTTTCTTT. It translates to CASSVGQIENTEAFF.

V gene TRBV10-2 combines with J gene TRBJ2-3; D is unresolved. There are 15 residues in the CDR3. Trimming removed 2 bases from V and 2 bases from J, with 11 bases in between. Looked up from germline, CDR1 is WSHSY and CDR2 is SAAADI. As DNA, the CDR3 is TGCGCCAGCAGTGAGGCGCTAGGAGTCACAGATACGCAGTATTTT. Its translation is CASSEALGVTDTQYF.

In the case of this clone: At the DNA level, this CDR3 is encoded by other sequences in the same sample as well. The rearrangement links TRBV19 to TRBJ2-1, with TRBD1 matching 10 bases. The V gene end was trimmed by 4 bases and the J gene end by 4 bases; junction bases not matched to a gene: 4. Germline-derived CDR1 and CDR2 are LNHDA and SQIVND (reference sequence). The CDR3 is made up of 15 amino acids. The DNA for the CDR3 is TGTGCCAGTAGTAAAGACAGGGGGCTATACAATGAGCAGTTCTTC. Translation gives CASSKDRGLYNEQFF.

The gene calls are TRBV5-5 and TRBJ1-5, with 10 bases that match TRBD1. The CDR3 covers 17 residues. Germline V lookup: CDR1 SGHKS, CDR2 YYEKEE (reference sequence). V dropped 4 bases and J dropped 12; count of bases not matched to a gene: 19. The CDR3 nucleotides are TGTGCCAGCAGCGCCGATACCTGGGGACAGGGGAGAGGCTACCAGCATTTT. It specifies CASSADTWGQGRGYQHF.

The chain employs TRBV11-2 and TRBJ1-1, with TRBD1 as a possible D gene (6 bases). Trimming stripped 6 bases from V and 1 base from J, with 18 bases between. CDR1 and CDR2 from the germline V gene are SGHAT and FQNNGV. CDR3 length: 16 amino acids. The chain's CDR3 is CASRHLGQRSNTEAFF. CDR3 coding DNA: TGTGCCAGCAGGCACCTCGGACAGCGTTCGAACACTGAAGCTTTCTTT.

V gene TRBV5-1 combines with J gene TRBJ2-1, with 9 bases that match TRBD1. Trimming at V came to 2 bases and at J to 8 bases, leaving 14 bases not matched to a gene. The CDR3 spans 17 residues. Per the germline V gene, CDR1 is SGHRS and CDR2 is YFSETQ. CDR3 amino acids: CASSLSGTGPIADEQFF. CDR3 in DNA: TGCGCCAGCAGCTTATCAGGGACAGGGCCGATAGCGGATGAGCAGTTCTTC.

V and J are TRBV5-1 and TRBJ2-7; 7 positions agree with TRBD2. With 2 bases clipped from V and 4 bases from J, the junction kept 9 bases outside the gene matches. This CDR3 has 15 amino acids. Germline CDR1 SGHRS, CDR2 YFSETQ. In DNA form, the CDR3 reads TGCGCCAGCAGCTTTGGGGCGGGAGCAGGGTACGAGCAGTACTTC. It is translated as CASSFGAGAGYEQYF.

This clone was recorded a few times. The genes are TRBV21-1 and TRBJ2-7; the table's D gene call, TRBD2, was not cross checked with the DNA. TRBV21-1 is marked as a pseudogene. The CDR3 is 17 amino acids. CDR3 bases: TGTGCCAGCAGCAATGAGGCGGGACTAGCGGGGAACTACGAGCAGTACTTC. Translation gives CASSNEAGLAGNYEQYF.

DNA of the CDR3: TGCAGTGTTCTTTTCGGGAAATGGTACACCTTC. Its translation: CSVLFGKWYTF. The chain combines TRBV20-1 with TRBJ1-2; no definite D call. The germline gives CDR1 DFQATT, CDR2 SNEGSKA (reference sequence). This CDR3 contains 11 residues. V was clipped by 7 bases and J by 11 bases, with 17 bases between them.

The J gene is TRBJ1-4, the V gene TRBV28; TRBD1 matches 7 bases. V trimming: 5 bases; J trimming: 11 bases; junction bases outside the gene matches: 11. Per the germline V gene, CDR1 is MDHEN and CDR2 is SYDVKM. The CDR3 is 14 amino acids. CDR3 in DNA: TGTGCCAGCAGTCCGACAGGGAGGTATGGGAAACTGTTTTTT. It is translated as CASSPTGRYGKLFF.

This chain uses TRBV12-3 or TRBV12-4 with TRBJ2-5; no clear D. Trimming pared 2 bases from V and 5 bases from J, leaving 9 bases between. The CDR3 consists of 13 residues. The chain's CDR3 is CASSLSRRETQYF. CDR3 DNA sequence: TGTGCCAGCAGTTTAAGCCGGCGGGAGACCCAGTACTTC.

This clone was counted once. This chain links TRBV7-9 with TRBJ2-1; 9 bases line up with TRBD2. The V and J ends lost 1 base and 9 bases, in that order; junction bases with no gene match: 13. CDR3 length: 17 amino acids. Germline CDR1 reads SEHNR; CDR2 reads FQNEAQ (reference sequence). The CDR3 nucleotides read TGTGCCAGCAGCTTAGTGGTCGGATCGCGGGAGGGCTTTGAGCAGTTCTTC. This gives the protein CASSLVVGSREGFEQFF.

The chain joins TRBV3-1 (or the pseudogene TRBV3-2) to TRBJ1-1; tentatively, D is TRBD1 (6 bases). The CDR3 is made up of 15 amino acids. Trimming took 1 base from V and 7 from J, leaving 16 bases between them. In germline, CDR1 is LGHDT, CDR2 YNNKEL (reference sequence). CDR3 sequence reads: CASSQGTAGQIEAFF. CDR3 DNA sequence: TGTGCCAGCAGCCAAGGGACGGCAGGACAGATTGAAGCTTTCTTT.

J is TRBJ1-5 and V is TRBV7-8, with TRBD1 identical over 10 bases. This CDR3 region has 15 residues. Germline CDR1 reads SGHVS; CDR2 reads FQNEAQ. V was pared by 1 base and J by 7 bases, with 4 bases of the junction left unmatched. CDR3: CASSLVRDRGQPQHF. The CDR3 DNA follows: TGTGCCAGCAGCTTAGTACGGGACAGGGGACAGCCCCAGCATTTT.

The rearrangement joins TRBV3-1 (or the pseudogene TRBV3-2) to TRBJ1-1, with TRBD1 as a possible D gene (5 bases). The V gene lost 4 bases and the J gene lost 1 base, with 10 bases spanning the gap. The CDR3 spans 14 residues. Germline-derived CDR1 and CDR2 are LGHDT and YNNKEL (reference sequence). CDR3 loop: CASSPSGGNTEAFF. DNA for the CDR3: TGTGCCAGCAGCCCCAGCGGGGGGAACACTGAAGCTTTCTTT.

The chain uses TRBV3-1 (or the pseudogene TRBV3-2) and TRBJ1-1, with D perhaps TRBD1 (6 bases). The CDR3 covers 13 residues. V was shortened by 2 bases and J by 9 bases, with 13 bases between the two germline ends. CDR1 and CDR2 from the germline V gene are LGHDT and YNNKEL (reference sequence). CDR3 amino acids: CASSQYSGAKAFF. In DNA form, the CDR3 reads TGTGCCAGCAGCCAATATTCAGGGGCCAAAGCTTTCTTT.

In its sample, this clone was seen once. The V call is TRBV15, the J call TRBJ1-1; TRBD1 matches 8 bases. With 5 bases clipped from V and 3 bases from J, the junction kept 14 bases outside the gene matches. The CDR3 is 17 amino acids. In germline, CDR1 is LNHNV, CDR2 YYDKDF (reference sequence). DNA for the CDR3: TGTGCCACCAGCTCCCGCACCGCCAGGGGGCTTTACACTGAAGCTTTCTTT. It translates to CATSSRTARGLYTEAFF.

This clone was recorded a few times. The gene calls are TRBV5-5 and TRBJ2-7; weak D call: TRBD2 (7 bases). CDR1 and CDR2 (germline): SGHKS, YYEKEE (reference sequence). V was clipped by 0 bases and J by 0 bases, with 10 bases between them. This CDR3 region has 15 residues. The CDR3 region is CASSLGGGLSYEQYF. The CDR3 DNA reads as TGTGCCAGCAGCTTGGGCGGGGGCCTCTCCTACGAGCAGTACTTC.